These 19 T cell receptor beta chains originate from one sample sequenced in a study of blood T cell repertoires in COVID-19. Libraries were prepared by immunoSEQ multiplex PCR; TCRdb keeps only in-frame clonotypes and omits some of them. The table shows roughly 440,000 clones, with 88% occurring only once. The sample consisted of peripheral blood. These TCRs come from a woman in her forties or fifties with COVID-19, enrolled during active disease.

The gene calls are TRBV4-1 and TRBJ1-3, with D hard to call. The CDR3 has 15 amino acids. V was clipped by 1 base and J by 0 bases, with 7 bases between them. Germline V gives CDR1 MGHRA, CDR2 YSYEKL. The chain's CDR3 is CASSQGLASGNTIYF. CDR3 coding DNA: TGCGCCAGCAGCCAAGGTCTGGCCTCTGGAAACACCATATATTTT.

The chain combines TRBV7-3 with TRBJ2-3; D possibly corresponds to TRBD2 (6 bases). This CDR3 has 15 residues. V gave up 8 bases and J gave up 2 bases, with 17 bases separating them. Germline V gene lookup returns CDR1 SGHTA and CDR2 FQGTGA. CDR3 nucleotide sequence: TGTGCCAGCCGTTGGCGGGACCCTATCACAGATACGCAGTATTTT. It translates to CASRWRDPITDTQYF.

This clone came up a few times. The CDR3 here is CASLDGTVNEKLFF. CDR3 nucleotides: TGTGCCAGTCTCGATGGGACAGTTAATGAAAAACTGTTTTTT. This chain uses TRBV2 with TRBJ1-4, with 7 positions matching TRBD1. The CDR3 totals 14 residues. Looked up from germline, CDR1 is SNHLY and CDR2 is FYNNEI. Trimming cost V 9 bases and J 4 bases; bases outside gene matches: 8.

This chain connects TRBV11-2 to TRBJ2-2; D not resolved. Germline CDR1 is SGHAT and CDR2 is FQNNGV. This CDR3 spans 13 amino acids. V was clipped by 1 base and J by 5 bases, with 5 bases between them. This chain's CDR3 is CASSLAGTGELFF. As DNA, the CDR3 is TGTGCCAGCAGCTTAGCAGGTACCGGGGAGCTGTTTTTT.

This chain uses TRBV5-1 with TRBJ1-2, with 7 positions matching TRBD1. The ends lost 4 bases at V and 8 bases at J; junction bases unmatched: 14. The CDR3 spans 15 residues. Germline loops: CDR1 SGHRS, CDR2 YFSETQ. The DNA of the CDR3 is TGCGCCAGCAGCGAATATGACCGACAGGGAAGCGGCTACACCTTC. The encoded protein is CASSEYDRQGSGYTF.

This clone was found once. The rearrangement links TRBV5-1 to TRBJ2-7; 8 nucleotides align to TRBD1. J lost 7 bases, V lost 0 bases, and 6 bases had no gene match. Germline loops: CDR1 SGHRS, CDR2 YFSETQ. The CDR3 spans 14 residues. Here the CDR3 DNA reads TGCGCCAGCAGCTTGGGGCAGGGGGCTCGAGAGCAGTACTTC. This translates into CASSLGQGAREQYF.

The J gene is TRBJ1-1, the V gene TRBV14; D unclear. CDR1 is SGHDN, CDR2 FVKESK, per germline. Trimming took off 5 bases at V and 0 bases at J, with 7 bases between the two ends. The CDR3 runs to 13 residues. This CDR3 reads CASSSTLNTEAFF. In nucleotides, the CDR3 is TGTGCCAGCAGCTCAACACTGAACACTGAAGCTTTCTTT.

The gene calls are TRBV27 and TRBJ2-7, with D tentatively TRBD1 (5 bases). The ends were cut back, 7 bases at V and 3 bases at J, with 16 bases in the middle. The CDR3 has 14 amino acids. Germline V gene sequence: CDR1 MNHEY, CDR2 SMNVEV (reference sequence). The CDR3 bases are TGTGCCAGCACCCAAGGGGCAGGGAACTACGAGCAGTACTTC. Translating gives CASTQGAGNYEQYF.

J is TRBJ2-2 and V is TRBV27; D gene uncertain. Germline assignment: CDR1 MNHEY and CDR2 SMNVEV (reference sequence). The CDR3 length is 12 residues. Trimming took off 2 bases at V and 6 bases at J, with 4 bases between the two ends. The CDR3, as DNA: TGTGCCAGCAGTTTAACGGCCGGGGAGCTGTTTTTT. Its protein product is CASSLTAGELFF.

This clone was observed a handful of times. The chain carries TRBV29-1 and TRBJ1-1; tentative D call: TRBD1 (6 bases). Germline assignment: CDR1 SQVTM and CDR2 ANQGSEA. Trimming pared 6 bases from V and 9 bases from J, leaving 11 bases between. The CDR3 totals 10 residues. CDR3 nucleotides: TGCAGCGTCGGACAGACCCAAGCTTTCTTT. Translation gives CSVGQTQAFF.

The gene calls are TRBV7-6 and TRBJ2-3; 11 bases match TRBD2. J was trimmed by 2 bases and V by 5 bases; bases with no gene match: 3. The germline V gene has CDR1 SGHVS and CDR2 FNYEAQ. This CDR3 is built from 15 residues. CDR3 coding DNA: TGTGCCAGCAGCCCGGGACTAGCGGTCACAGATACGCAGTATTTT. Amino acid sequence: CASSPGLAVTDTQYF.

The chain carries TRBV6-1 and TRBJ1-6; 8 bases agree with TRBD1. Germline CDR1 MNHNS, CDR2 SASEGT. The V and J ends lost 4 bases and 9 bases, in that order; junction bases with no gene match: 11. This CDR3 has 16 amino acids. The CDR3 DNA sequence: TGTGCCAGCAGTGGGACCGGGACAGGAATCTTTTCACCCCTCCACTTT. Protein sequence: CASSGTGTGIFSPLHF.

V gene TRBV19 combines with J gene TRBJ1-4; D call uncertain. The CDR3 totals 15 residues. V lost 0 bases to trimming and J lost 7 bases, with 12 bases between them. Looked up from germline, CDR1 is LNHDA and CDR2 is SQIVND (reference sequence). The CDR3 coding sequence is TGTGCCAGTAGTATAGAACAACAGCCTTTTGAAAAACTGTTTTTT. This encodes CASSIEQQPFEKLFF. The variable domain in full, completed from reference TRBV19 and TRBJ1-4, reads DGGITQSPKYLFRKEGQNVTLSCEQNLNHDAMYWYRQDPGQGLRLIYYSQIVNDFQKGDIAEGYSVSREKKESFPLTVTSAQKNPTAFYLCASSIEQQPFEKLFFGSGTQLSVL.

The CDR3 bases are TGTGCCAGCAGCGCCCGGGGGGGCCCTTTTGATAATGAGCAGTTCTTC. Translating gives CASSARGGPFDNEQFF. The chain recombines TRBV3-1 (or the pseudogene TRBV3-2) with TRBJ2-1; TRBD2 matches 8 bases. This CDR3 contains 16 residues. The V and J ends lost 5 bases and 7 bases, in that order; junction bases with no gene match: 13. Per germline, CDR1 LGHDT and CDR2 YNNKEL (reference sequence).

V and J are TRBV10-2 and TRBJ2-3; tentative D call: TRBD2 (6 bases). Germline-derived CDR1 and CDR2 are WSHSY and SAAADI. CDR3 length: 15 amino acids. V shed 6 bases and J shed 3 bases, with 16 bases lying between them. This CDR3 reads CASRDYGGVTDTQYF. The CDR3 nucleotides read TGCGCCAGCAGAGACTATGGCGGGGTAACAGATACGCAGTATTTT.

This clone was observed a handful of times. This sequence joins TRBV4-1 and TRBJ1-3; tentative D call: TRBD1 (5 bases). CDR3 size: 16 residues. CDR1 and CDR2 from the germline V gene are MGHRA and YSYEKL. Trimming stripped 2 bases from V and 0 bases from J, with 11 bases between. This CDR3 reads CASSQPTDSSGNTIYF. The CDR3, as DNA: TGCGCCAGCAGCCAACCTACTGACAGCTCTGGAAACACCATATATTTT.

The CDR3 coding sequence is TGTGCCTGGAGTGTACTAGGAGATAATTCACCCCTCCACTTT. It yields the protein CAWSVLGDNSPLHF. The gene calls are TRBV30 and TRBJ1-6; D is ambiguous. Between the trimmed V and J ends, which lost 0 bases and 5 bases, there was a span of 8 bases. The CDR3 sequence is 14 residues long. The germline V gene encodes CDR1 GTSNPN and CDR2 SVGIG (reference sequence).

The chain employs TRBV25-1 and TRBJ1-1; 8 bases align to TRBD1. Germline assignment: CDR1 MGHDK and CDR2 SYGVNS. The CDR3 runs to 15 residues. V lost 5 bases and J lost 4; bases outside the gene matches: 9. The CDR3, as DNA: TGTGCCAGCAGTCAGACAGGGGAATGGCCCACTGAAGCTTTCTTT. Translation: CASSQTGEWPTEAFF.

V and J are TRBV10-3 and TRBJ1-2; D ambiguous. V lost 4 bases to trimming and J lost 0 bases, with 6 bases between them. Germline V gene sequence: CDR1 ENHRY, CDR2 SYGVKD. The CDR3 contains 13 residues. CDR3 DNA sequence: TGTGCCATCAGTGTTACAGCTAACTATGGCTACACCTTC. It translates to CAISVTANYGYTF.